This T cell receptor (beta chain) was identified during a study of blood T cell repertoires in COVID-19. The repertoire was sequenced with immunoSEQ multiplex PCR; TCRdb's copy has only in-frame clones and lacks some. The data show about 190,000 clones, with roughly 78% seen just once and about 3% held by the top ten. This CDR3 has 17 residues. The germline gives CDR1 MNHEY, CDR2 SVGEGT. V lost 2 bases, J lost 5 bases, and 14 bases stayed unmatched. The TCR was taken from a woman aged 80 or over with active or convalescent COVID-19. J is TRBJ2-7 and V is TRBV6-2 or TRBV6-3; 8 positions agree with TRBD1. Sequencing was performed on peripheral blood. The CDR3 sequence is CASSYEVGTGFYHEQYF. The CDR3 DNA reads TGTGCCAGCAGTTACGAGGTTGGGACAGGATTTTACCACGAGCAGTACTTC.